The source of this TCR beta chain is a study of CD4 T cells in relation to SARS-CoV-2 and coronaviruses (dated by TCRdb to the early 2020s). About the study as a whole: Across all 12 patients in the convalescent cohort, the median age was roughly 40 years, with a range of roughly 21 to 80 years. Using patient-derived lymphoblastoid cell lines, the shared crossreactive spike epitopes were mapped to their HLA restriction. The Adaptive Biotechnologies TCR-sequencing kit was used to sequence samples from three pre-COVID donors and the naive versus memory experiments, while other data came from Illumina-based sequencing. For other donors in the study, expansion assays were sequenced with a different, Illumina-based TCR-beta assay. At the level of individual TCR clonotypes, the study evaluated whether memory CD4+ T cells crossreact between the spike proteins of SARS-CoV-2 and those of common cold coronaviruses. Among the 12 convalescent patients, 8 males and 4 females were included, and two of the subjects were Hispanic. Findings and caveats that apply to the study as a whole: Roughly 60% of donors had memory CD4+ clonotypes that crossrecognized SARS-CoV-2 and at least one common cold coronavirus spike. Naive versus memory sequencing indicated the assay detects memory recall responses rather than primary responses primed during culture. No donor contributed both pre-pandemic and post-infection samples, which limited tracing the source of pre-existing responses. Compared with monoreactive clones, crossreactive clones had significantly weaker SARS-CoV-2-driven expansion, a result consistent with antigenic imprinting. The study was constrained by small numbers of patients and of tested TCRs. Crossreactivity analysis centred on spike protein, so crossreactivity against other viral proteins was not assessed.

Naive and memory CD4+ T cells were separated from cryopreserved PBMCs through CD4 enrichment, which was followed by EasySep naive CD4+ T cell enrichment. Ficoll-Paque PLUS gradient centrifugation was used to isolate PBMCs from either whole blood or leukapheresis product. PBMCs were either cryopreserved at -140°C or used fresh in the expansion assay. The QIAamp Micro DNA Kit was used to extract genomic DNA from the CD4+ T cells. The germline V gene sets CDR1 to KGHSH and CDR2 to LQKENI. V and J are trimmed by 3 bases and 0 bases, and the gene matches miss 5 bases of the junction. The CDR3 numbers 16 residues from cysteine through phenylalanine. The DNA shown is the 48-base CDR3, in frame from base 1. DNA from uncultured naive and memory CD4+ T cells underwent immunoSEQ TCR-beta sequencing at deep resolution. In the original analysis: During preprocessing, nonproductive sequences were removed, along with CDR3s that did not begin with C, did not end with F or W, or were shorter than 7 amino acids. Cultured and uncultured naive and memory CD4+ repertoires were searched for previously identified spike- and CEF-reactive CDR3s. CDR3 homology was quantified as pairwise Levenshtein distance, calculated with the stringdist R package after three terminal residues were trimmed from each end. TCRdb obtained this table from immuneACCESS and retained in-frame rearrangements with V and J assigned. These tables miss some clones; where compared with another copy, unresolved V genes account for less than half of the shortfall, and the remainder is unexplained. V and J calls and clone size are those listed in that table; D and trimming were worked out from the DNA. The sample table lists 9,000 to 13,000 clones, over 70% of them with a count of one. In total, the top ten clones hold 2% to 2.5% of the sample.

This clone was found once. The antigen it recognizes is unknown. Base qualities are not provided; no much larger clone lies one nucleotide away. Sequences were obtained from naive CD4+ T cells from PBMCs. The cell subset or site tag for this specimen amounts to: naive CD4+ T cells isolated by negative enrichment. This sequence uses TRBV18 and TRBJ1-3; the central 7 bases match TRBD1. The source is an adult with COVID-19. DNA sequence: TGTGCCAGCTCACCTGGACAGGCAAACTCTGGAAACACCATATATTTT. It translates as CASSPGQANSGNTIYF.